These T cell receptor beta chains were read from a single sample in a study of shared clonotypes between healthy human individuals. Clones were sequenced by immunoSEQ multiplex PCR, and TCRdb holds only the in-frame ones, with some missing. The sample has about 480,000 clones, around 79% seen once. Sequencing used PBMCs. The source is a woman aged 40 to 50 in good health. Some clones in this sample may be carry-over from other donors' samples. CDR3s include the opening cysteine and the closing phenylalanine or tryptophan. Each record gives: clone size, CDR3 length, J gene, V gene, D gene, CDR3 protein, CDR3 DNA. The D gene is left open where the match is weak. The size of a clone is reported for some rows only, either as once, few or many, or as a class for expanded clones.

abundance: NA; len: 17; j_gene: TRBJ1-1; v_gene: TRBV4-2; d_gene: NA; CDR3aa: CASSQDLRSGGNTEAFF; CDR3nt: TGTGCCAGCAGCCAAGATCTAAGGTCGGGGGGGAACACTGAAGCTTTCTTT
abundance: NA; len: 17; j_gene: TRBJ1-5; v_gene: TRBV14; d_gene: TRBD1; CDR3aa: CASSPPDRVGSNQPQHF; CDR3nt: TGTGCCAGCAGCCCCCCGGACAGGGTCGGTAGCAATCAGCCCCAGCATTTT
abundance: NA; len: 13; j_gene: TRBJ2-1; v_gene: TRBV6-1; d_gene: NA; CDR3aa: CASMLGGRNEQFF; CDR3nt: TGTGCCAGCATGCTTGGAGGTCGCAATGAGCAGTTCTTC
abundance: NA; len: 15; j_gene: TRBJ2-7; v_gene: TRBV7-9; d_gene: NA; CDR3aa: CASSLAELLNYEQYF; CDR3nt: TGTGCCAGCAGCTTAGCTGAGCTACTGAACTACGAGCAGTACTTC
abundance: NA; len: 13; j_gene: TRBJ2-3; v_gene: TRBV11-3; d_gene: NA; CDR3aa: CASSFPGSDTQYF; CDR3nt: TGTGCCAGCAGCTTCCCAGGCTCAGATACGCAGTATTTT
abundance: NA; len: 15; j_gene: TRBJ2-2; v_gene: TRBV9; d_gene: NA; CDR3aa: CASSPRLGGTGELFF; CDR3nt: TGTGCCAGCAGCCCCCGACTAGGGGGCACCGGGGAGCTGTTTTTT
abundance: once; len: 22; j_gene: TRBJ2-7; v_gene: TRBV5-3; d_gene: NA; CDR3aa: CARSVTLRAPHPTGGNDYEQYF; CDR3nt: TGTGCCAGAAGCGTCACCCTCCGGGCGCCACACCCCACGGGTGGAAACGACTACGAGCAGTACTTC
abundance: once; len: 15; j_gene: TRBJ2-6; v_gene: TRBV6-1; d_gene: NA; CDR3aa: CASMSGTSGANVLTF; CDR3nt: TGTGCCAGCATGTCGGGGACCTCTGGGGCCAACGTCCTGACTTTC
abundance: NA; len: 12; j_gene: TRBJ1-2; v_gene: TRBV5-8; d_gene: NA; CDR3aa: CASSHRNYGYTF; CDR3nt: TGTGCCAGCAGCCATAGGAACTATGGCTACACCTTC
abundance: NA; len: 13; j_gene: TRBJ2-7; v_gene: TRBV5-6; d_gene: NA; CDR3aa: CASSLNSLYEQYF; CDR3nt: TGTGCCAGCAGCTTGAACAGCCTCTACGAGCAGTACTTC
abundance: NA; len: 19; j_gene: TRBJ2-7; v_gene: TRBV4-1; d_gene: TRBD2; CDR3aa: CASSLSRLAGGPPRGEQYF; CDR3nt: TGCGCCAGCAGCCTCTCCAGACTAGCGGGAGGGCCGCCGAGGGGCGAGCAGTACTTC
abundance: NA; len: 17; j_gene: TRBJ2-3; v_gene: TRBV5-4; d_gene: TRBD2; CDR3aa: CASSLALAGAATDTQYF; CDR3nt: TGTGCCAGCAGCTTGGCCTTAGCGGGAGCGGCGACAGATACGCAGTATTTT
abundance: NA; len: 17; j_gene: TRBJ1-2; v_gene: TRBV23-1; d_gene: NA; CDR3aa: CASSQTPLRVDSRGYTF; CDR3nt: TGCGCCAGCAGTCAAACCCCCCTTCGGGTTGACAGCCGTGGCTACACCTTC
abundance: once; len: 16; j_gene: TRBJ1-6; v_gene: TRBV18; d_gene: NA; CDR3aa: CASSPDTRSYNSPLHF; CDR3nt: TGTGCCAGCTCCCCAGACACCCGCTCCTATAATTCACCCCTCCACTTT
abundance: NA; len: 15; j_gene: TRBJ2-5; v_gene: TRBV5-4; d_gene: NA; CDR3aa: CASSLVAAGGETQYF; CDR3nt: TGTGCCAGCAGCTTGGTGGCGGCTGGGGGGGAGACCCAGTACTTC
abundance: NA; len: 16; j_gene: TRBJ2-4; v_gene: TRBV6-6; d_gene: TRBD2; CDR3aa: CASSYPSGEAKNIQYF; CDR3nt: TGTGCCAGCAGTTACCCAAGCGGGGAAGCCAAAAACATTCAGTACTTC
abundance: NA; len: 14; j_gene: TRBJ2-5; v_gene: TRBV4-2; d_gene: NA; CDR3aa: CASSQGPVQETQYF; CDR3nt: TGTGCCAGCAGCCAAGGACCGGTTCAAGAGACCCAGTACTTC
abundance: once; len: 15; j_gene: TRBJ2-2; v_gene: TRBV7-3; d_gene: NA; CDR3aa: CASSLDYTNTGELFF; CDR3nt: TGTGCCAGCAGCTTGGACTACACGAACACCGGGGAGCTGTTTTTT
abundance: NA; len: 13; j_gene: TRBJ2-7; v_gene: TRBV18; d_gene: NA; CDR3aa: CASSPASPYEQYF; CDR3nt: TGTGCCAGCTCACCGGCGAGCCCCTACGAGCAGTACTTC
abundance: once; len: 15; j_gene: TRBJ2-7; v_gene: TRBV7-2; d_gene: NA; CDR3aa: CASSLAGGPSYEQYF; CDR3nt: TGTGCCAGCAGCTTAGCGGGAGGACCCTCCTACGAGCAGTACTTC
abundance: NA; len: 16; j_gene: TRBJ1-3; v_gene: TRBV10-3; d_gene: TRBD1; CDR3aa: CAIRTGLTLSGNTIYF; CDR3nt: TGTGCCATACGGACAGGCCTTACCCTCTCTGGAAACACCATATATTTT
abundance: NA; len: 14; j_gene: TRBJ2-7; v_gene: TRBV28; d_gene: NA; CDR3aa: CASSFQRSAYEQYF; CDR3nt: TGTGCCAGCAGTTTCCAGCGGAGTGCCTACGAGCAGTACTTC
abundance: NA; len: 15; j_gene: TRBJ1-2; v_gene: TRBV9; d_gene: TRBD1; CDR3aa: CASSARTGENYGYTF; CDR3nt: TGTGCCAGCAGCGCCCGGACAGGGGAGAACTATGGCTACACCTTC
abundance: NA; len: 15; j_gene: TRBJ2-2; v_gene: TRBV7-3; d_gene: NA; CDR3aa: CASTLDDANTGELFF; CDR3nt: TGTGCCAGCACCTTGGACGACGCGAACACCGGGGAGCTGTTTTTT
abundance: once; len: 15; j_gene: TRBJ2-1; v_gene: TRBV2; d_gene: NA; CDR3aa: CASSEPHPQGNEQFF; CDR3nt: TGTGCCAGCAGTGAACCCCATCCACAGGGAAATGAGCAGTTCTTC
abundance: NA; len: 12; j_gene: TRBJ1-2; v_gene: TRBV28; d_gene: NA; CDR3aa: CASSDQGRGYTF; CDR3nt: TGTGCCAGCAGTGATCAGGGGCGCGGCTACACCTTC
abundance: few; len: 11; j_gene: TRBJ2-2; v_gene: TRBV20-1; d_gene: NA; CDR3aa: CSATATGELFF; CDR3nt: TGCAGTGCCACGGCCACCGGGGAGCTGTTTTTT
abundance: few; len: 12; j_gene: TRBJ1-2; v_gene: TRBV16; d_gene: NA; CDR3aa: CASSLRGFGYTF; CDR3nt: TGTGCCAGCAGCCTCAGGGGTTTCGGCTACACCTTC
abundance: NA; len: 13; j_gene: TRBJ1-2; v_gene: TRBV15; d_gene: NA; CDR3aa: CATSRDRHYGYTF; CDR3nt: TGTGCCACCAGCAGAGATCGGCACTATGGCTACACCTTC
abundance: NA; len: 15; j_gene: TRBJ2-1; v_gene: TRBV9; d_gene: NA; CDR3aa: CASSVDGVSYNEQFF; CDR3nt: TGTGCCAGCAGCGTAGATGGGGTATCCTACAATGAGCAGTTCTTC
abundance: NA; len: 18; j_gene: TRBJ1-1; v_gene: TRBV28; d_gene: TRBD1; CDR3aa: CASSLWHGTVTEGTEAFF; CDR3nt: TGTGCCAGCAGTTTATGGCACGGGACAGTAACGGAGGGCACTGAAGCTTTCTTT
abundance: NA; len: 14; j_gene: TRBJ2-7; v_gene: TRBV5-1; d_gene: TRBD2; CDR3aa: CASSIGTSLYEQYF; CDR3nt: TGCGCCAGCAGCATCGGGACTAGCTTGTACGAGCAGTACTTC
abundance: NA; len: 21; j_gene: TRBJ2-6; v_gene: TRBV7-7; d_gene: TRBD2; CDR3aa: CASSLREGIAGELSGANVLTF; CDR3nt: TGTGCTAGCAGCTTGAGGGAGGGAATAGCGGGAGAACTCTCTGGGGCCAACGTCCTGACTTTC
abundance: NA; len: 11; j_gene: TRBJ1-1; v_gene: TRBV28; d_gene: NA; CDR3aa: CASRTNTEAFF; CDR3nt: TGTGCCTCCCGCACGAACACTGAAGCTTTCTTT
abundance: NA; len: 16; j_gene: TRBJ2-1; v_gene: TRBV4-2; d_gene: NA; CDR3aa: CASSQGGAAPSNEQFF; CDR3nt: TGTGCCAGCAGCCAAGGGGGAGCGGCCCCCTCCAATGAGCAGTTCTTC
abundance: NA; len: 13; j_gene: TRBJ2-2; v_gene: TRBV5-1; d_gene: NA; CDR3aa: CASSPSDTGELFF; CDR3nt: TGCGCCAGCAGTCCTAGCGACACCGGGGAGCTGTTTTTT
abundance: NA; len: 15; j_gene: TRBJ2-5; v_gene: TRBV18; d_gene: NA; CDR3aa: CASSLFPGPEETQYF; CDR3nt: TGTGCCAGCTCACTTTTTCCGGGACCCGAGGAGACCCAGTACTTC
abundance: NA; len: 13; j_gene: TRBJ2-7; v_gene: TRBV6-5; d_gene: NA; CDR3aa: CASSYGGAGEQYF; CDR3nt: TGTGCCAGCAGTTACGGGGGGGCGGGAGAGCAGTACTTC
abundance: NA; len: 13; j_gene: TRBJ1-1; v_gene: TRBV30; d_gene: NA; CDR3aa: CAWSVRPGTEAFF; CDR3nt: TGTGCCTGGAGTGTACGCCCGGGAACTGAAGCTTTCTTT
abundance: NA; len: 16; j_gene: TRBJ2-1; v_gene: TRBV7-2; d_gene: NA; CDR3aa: CASSVELAPGGDEQFF; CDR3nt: TGTGCCAGCAGCGTCGAACTAGCCCCAGGGGGGGATGAGCAGTTCTTC
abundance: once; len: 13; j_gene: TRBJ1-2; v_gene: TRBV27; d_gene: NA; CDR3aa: CASTSTGTYGYTF; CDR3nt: TGTGCCAGCACGAGTACAGGTACCTATGGCTACACCTTC
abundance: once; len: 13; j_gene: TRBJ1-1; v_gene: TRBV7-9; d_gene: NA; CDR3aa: CASSLEPVTEAFF; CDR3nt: TGTGCCAGCAGCTTAGAACCGGTCACTGAAGCTTTCTTT
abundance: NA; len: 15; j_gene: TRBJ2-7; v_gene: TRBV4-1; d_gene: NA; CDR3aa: CASSQDNGYSYEQYF; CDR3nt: TGCGCCAGCAGCCAAGATAATGGTTATTCCTACGAGCAGTACTTC
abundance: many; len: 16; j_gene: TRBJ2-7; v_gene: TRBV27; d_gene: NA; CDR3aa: CASSLAAGGGGYEQYF; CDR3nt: TGTGCCAGCAGCCTAGCCGCAGGGGGAGGGGGCTACGAGCAGTACTTC
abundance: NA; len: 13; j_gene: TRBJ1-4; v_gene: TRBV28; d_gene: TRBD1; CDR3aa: CASRGQGNEKLFF; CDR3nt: TGTGCCAGCAGGGGACAGGGGAATGAAAAACTGTTTTTT
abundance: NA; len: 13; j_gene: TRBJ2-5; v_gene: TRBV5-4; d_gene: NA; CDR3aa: CASRVQTQETQYF; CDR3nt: TGTGCCAGCAGGGTCCAGACCCAAGAGACCCAGTACTTC
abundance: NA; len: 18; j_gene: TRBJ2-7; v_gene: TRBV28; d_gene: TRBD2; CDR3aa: CASSAPGLAGGSGYEQYF; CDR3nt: TGTGCCAGCAGTGCGCCGGGACTAGCGGGAGGTTCGGGCTACGAGCAGTACTTC
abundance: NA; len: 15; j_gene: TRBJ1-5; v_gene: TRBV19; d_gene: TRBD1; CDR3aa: CASKRQGESNQPQHF; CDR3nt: TGTGCCAGTAAAAGACAGGGGGAAAGCAATCAGCCCCAGCATTTT
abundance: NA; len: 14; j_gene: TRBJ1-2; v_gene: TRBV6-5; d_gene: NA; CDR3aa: CASNPGQRTYGYTF; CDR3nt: TGTGCCAGCAACCCGGGACAACGGACCTATGGCTACACCTTC
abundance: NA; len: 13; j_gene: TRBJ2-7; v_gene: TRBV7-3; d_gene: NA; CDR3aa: CASSLAPPYEQYF; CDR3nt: TGTGCCAGCAGCTTAGCACCCCCCTACGAGCAGTACTTC
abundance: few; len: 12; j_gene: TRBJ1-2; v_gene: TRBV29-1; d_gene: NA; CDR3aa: CSVQPQGYGYTF; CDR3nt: TGCAGCGTCCAACCGCAGGGCTATGGCTACACCTTC
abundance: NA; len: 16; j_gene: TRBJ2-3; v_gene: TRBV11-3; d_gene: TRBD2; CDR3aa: CASSSGLAEYTDTQYF; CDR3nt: TGTGCCAGCAGCTCGGGACTAGCGGAGTACACAGATACGCAGTATTTT
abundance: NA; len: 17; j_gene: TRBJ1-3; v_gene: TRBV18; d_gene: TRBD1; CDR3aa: CASSRDSSQTSGNTIYF; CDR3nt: TGTGCCAGCTCCAGGGACAGCTCGCAAACCTCTGGAAACACCATATATTTT
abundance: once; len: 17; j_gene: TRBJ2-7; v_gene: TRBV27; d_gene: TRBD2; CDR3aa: CASSLYSASGSGYEQYF; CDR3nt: TGTGCCAGCAGTTTATACTCAGCTAGCGGGAGTGGCTACGAGCAGTACTTC
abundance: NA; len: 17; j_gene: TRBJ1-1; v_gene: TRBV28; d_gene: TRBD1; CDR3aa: CASSLGARDRGNTEAFF; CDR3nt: TGTGCCAGCAGTTTAGGTGCCCGGGACAGGGGGAACACTGAAGCTTTCTTT
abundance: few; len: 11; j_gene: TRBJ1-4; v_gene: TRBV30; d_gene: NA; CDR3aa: CAWHLGLKLFF; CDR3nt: TGTGCCTGGCACCTCGGTCTCAAACTGTTTTTT
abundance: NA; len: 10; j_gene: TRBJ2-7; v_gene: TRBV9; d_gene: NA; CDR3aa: CASERCEQYF; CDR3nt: TGTGCCAGCGAGCGGTGCGAGCAGTACTTC
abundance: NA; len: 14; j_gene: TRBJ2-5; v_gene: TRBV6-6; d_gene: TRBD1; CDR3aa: CASSRTGGEETQYF; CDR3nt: TGTGCCAGCAGCCGGACAGGGGGCGAGGAGACCCAGTACTTC
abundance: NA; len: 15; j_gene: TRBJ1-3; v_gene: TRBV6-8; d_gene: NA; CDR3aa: CAIRSGTHSGNTIYF; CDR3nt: TGTGCCATTCGATCCGGGACACACTCTGGAAACACCATATATTTT